Given below is one T cell receptor beta chain in context. Antigen unknown. The missing conserved phenylalanine or tryptophan at the end of this CDR3 makes a read error likely. No cell sorting was done before RNA was extracted from the tissue. Distant lung tissue was collected more than 3 cm away from the tumor edge. The data belong to a study of tumor and adjacent non-tumor tissue in lung cancer. Overall study: The cohort had about a dozen adenocarcinoma, a couple of squamous cell and 1 small cell patients. Study observations and caveats: Compared with tumor, normal lung showed significantly lower TCR diversity. In normal lung, the top 100 clones were significantly more dominant than in tumor.

A modified ARM-PCR protocol with three rounds of nested PCR amplified TCRbeta. TCRdb re-called the multiplex PCR reads through MiXCR, storing one row per CDR3 protein. The sample lists about 67,000 distinct CDR3 sequences, about 77% seen once, with 45% in the top ten. CDR3 length: 13 amino acids. The germline V gene has CDR1 SQVTM and CDR2 ANQGSEA. The J segment lost 9 bases and the V segment lost 7 bases, leaving 14 bases of the junction unmatched. Sample: distant non-tumor lung tissue. The TCR was taken from a man in his 60s with non-small cell lung cancer. The rearrangement links TRBV29-1 to TRBJ1-1; 7 bases line up with TRBD1. CDR3 DNA: TGCAGCGCCTCGGCAGGGGGGGACAATAAAGCTTTCCTT. Translated: CSASAGGDNKAFL.